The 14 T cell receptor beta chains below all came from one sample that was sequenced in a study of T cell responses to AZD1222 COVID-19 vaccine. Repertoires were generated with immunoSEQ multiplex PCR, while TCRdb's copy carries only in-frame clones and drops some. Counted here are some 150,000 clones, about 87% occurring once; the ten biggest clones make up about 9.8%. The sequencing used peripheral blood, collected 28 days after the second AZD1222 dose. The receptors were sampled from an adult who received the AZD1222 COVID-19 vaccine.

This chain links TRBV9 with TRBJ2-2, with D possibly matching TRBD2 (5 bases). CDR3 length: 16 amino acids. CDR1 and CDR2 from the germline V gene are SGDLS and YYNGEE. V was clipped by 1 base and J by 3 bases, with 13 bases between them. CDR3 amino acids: CASSVTRLVDTGELFF. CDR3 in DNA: TGTGCCAGCAGCGTAACTAGGCTAGTCGACACCGGGGAGCTGTTTTTT.

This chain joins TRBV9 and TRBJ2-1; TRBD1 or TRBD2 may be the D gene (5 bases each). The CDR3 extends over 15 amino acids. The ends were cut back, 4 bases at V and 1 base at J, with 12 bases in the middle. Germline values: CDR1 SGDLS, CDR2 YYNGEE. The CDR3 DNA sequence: TGTGCCAGCAGCCCCCTGGGGGAATCCTACAATGAGCAGTTCTTC. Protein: CASSPLGESYNEQFF.

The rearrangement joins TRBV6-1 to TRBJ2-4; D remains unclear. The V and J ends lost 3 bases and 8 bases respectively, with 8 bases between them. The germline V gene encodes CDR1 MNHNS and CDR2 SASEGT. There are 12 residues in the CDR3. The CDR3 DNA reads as TGTGCCAGCAGTGAGAAGTCGGACATTCAGTACTTC. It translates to CASSEKSDIQYF.

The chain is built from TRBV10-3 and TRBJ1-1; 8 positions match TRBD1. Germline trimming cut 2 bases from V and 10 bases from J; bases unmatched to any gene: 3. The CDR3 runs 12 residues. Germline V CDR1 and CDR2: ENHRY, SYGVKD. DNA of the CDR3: TGTGCCATCAGTGAGGACGACAGGGGAGCTTTCTTT. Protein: CAISEDDRGAFF.

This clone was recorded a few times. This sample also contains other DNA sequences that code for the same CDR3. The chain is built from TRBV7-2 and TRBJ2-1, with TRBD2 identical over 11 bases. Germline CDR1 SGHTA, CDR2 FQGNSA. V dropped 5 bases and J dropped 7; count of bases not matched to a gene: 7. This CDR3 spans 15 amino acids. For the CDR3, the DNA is TGTGCCAGCAGCCCACCCGGGACTAGCGGAAATGAGCAGTTCTTC. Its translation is CASSPPGTSGNEQFF.

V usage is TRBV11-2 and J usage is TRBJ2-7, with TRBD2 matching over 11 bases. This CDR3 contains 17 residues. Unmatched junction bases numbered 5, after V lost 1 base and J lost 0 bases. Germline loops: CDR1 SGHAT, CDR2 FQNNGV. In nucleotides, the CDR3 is TGTGCCAGCAGCTTAGCCTCCGGGACTAGCGGCTCCTACGAGCAGTACTTC. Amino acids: CASSLASGTSGSYEQYF.

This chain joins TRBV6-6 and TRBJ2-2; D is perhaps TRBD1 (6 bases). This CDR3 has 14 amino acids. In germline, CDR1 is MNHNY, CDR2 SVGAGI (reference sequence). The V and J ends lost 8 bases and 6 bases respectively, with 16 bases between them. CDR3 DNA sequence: TGTGCCAGCTCAAAACAGGGATACCCCGGGGAGCTGTTTTTT. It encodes CASSKQGYPGELFF.

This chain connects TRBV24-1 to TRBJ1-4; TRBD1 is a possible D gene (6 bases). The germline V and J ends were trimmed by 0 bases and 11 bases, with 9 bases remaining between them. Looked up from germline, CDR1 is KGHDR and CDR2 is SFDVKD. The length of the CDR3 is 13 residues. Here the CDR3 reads CATSDLLRGKLFF. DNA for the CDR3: TGTGCCACCAGTGATTTGCTTAGGGGGAAACTGTTTTTT.

The CDR3 reads CSVENTLNTEAFF. The DNA of the CDR3 is TGCAGCGTTGAAAATACACTGAACACTGAAGCTTTCTTT. The V gene is TRBV29-1, the J gene TRBJ1-1; D unclear. The CDR3 totals 13 residues. Germline values: CDR1 SQVTM, CDR2 ANQGSEA. Trimming left V 2 bases short and J 0 bases short, with 7 bases between.

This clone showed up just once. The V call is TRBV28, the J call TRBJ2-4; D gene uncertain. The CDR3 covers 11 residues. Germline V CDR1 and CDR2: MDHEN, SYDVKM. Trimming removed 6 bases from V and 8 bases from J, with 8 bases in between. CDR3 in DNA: TGTGCCAGCAGCCAACCGGACATTCAGTACTTC. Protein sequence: CASSQPDIQYF.

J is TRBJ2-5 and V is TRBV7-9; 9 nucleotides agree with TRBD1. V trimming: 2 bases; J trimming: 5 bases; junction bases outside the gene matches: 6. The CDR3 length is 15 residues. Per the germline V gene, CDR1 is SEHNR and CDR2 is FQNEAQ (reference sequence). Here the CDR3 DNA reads TGTGCCAGCAGCTTAACAGGGGGCGGGCGGGAGACCCAGTACTTC. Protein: CASSLTGGGRETQYF.

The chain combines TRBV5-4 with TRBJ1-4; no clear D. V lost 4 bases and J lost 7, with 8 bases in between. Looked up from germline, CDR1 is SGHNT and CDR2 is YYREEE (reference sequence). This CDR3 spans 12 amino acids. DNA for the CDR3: TGTGCCAGCAGCCTTTGGGGTGAAAAACTGTTTTTT. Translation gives CASSLWGEKLFF.

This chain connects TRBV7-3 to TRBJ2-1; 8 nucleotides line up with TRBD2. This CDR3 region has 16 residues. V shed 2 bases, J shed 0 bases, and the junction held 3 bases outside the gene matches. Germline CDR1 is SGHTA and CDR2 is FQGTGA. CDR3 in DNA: TGTGCCAGCAGCTTAGCCGGGACTAGCTCCTACAATGAGCAGTTCTTC. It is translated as CASSLAGTSSYNEQFF. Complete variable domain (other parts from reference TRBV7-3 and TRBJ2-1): GAGVSQTPSNKVTEKGKYVELRCDPISGHTALYWYRQSLGQGPEFLIYFQGTGAADDSGLPNDRFFAVRPEGSVSTLKIQRTERGDSAVYLCASSLAGTSSYNEQFFGPGTRLTVL.

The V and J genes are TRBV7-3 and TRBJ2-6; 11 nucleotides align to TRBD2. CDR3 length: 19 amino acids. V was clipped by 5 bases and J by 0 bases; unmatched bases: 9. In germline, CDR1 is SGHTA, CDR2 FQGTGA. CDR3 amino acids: CASSGVTSGTYSGANVLTF. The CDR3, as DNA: TGTGCCAGCAGCGGTGTGACTAGCGGGACCTACTCTGGGGCCAACGTCCTGACTTTC.